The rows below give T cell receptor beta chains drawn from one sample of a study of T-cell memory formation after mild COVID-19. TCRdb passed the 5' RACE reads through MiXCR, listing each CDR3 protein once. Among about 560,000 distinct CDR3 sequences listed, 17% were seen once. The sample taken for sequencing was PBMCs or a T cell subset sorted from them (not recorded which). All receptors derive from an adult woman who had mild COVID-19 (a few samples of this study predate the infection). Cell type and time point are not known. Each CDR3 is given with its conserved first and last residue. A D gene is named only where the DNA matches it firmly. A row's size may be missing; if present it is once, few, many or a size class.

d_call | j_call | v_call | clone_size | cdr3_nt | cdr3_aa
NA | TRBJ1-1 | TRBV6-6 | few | TGTGCCAGCAGTTACTCGTGGCGGGGGACGGGGAACACTGAAGCTTTCTTT | CASSYSWRGTGNTEAFF
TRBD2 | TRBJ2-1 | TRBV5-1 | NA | TGCGCCAGCAGCCCACGCAGCACGGGACTAGCGGGAGGGTACAATGAGCAGTTCTTC | CASSPRSTGLAGGYNEQFF
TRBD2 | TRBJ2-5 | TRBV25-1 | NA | TGTGCCAGCAGTGTCACTAGCGGGGACTCTACTATACTTCAAGAGACCCAGTACTTC | CASSVTSGDSTILQETQYF
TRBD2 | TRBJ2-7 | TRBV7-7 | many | TGTGCTAGCAGCTCCGGACTAGCGGGAGAAAAGTACTTC | CASSSGLAGEKYF
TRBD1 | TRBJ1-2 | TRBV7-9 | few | TGTGCCAGCATCAAATCGGGACAGGGCCCTCCTAACTATGGCTACACCTTC | CASIKSGQGPPNYGYTF
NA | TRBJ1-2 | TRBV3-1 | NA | TGTGCCAGCAGCCCACAGGATAACTATGGCTACACCTTC | CASSPQDNYGYTF
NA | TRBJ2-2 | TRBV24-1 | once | TGTGCCACCAGTGATTTGGGGGGGCGCACCGGGGAGCTGTTTTTT | CATSDLGGRTGELFF
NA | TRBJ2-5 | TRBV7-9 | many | TGTGCCAGCGGAAGGGGGTCGCAGTACCAAGAGACCCAGTACTTC | CASGRGSQYQETQYF
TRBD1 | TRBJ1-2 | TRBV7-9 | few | TGTGCCAGCAGCCTTGGACAGGGGGCCTTTTCATTTGATGGCTACACCTTC | CASSLGQGAFSFDGYTF
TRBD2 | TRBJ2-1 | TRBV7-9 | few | TGTGCCAGCAGCTCAAGGGTTGGACTAGCGGACTACTCCTACAATGAGCAGTTCTTC | CASSSRVGLADYSYNEQFF
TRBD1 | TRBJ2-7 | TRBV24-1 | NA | TGTGCCACCAGTGACTCGGGACAGGGGGCTGACGAGCAGTACTTC | CATSDSGQGADEQYF
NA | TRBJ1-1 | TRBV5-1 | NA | TGCGCCAGCAGCCATAGGGATGAAGCTTTCTTT | CASSHRDEAFF
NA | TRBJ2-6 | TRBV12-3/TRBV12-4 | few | TGTGCCAGCAGCCCCAACCCGGGAAATGGGGCCAACGTCCTGACTTTC | CASSPNPGNGANVLTF
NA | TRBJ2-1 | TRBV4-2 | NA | TGTGCCAGCAGCCGCTCGCAGGAGGCGGACAATGAGCAGTTCTTC | CASSRSQEADNEQFF
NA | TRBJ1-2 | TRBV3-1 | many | TGTGCCAGCAGCCCTGGAATGATGAACTATGGCTACACCTTC | CASSPGMMNYGYTF
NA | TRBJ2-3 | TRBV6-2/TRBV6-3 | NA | TGTGCCAGCAGTAAGACACTGGCAGATACGCAGTATTTT | CASSKTLADTQYF
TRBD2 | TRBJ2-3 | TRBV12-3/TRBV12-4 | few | TGTGCCAGCAGAAAAATAGCGGGTACAGATACGCAGTATTTT | CASRKIAGTDTQYF